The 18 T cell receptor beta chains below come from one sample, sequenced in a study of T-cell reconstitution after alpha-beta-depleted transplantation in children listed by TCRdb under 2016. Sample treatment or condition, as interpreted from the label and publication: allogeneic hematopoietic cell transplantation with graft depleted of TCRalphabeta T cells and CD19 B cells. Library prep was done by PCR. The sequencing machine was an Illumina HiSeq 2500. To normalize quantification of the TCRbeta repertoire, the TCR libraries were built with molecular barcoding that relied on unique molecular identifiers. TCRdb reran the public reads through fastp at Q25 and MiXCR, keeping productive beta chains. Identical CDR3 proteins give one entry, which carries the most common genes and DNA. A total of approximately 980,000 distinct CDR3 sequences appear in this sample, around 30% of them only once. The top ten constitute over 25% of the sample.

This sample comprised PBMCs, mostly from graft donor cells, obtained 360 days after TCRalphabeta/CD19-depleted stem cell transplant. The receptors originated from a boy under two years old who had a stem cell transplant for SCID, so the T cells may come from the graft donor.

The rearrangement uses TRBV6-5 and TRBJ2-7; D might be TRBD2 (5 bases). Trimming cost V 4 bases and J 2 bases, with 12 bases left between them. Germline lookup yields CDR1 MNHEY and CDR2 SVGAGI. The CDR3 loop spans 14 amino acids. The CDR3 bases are TGTGCCAGCAGTTTTGGCGGGCAGGCCTACGAGCAGTACTTC. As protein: CASSFGGQAYEQYF.

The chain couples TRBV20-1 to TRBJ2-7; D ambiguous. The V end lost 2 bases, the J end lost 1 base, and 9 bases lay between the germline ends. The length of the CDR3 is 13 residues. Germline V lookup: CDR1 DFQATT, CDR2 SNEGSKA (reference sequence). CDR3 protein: CSARSPGSYEQYF. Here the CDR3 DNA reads TGCAGTGCTAGAAGTCCCGGGTCCTACGAGCAGTACTTC.

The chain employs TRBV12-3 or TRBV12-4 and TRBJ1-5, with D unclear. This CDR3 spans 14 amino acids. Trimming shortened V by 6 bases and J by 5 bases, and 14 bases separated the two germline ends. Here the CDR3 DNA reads TGTGCCAGCAGCCGTACCCCGGGCCATCAGCCCCAGCATTTT. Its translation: CASSRTPGHQPQHF.

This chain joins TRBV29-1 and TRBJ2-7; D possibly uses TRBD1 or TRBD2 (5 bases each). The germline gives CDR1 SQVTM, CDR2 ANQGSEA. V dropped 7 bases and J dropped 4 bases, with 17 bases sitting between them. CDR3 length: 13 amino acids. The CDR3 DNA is TGCAGCGCCGGCCAGGGTGGGAGATACGAGCAGTACTTC. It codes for CSAGQGGRYEQYF.

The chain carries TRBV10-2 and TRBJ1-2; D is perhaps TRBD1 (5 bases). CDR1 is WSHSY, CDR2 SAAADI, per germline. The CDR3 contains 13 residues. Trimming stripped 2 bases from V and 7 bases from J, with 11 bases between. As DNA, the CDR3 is TGCGCCAGCAGTGAGGGGGGGTCTGGTGGCTACACCTTC. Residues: CASSEGGSGGYTF.

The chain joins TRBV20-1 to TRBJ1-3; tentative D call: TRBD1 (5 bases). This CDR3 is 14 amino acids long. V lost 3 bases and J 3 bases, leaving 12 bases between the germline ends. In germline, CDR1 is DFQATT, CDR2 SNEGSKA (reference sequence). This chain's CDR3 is CSASPRESGNTIYF. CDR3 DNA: TGCAGTGCTAGTCCCAGGGAGAGTGGAAACACCATATATTTT.

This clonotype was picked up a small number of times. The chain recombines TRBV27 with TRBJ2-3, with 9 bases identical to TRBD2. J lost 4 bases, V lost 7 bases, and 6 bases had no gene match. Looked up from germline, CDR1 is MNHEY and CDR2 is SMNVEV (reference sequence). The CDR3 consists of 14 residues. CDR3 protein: CASMVAGAPDTQYF. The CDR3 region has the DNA TGTGCCAGCATGGTAGCGGGGGCCCCAGATACGCAGTATTTT.

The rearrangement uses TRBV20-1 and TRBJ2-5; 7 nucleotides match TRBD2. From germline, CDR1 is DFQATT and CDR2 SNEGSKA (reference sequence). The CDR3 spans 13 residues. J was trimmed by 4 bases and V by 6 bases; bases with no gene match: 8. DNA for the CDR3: TGCAGTGCCGGGGGAAGGGAGGGAGAGACCCAGTACTTC. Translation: CSAGGREGETQYF.

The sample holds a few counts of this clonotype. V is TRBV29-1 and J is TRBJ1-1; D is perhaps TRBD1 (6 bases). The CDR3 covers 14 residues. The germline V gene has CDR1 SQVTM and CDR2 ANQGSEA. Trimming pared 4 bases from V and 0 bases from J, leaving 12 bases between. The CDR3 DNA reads TGCAGCGTTGGGAGGACAGCAATGAACACTGAAGCTTTCTTT. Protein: CSVGRTAMNTEAFF.

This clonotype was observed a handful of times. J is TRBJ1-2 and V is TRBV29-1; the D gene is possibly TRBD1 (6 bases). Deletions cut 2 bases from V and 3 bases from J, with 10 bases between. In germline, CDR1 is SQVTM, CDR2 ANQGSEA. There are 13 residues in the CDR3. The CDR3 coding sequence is TGCAGCGTTGAACGACGACAGGACTATGGCTACACCTTC. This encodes CSVERRQDYGYTF.

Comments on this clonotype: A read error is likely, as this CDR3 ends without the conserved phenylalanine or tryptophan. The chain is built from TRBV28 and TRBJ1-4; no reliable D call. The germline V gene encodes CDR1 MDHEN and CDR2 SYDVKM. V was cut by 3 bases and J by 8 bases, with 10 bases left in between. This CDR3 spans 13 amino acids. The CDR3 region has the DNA TGTGCCAGCAGTTTGGGGTTCAGGGAAAAACTGTTTTCT. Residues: CASSLGFREKLFS.

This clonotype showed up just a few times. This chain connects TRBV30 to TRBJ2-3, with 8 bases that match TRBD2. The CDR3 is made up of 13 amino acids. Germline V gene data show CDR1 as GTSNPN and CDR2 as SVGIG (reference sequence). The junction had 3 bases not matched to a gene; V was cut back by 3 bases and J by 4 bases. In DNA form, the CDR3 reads TGTGCCTGGAGCGGGGGGGCTTCAGATACGCAGTATTTT. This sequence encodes CAWSGGASDTQYF.

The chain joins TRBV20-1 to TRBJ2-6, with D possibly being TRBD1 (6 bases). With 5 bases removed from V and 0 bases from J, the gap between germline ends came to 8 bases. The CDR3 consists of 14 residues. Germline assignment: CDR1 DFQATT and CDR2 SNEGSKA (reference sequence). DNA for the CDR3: TGCAGTGCTGACAGGATCTCTGGGGCCAACGTCCTGACTTTC. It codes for CSADRISGANVLTF.

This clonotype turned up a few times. DNA of the CDR3: TGTGCCAGCAGCTTGTCGAACATCCTATACACCGGGGAGCTGTTTTTT. Protein: CASSLSNILYTGELFF. V and J are TRBV5-5 and TRBJ2-2; no clear D gene. The germline gives CDR1 SGHKS, CDR2 YYEKEE (reference sequence). The CDR3 is 16 amino acids. Between the trimmed V and J ends, which lost 1 base and 3 bases, there was a span of 13 bases.

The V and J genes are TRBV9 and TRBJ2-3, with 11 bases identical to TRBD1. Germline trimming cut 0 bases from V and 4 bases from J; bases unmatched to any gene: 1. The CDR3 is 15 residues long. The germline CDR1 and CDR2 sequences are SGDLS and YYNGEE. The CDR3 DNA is TGTGCCAGCAGCGTAGGGGGACAGGGGGCAGATACGCAGTATTTT. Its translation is CASSVGGQGADTQYF.

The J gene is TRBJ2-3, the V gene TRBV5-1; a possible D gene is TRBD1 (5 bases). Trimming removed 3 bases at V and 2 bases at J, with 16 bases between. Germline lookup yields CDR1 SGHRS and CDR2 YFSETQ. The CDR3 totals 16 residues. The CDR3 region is CASSSYQGISTDTQYF. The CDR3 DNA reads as TGCGCCAGCAGCTCATACCAGGGAATTTCCACAGATACGCAGTATTTT.

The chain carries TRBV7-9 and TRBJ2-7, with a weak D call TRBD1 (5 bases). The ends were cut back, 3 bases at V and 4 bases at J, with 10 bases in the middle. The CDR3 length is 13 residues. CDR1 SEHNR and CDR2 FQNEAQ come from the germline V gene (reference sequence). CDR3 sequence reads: CASSFPGRYEQYF. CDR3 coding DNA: TGTGCCAGCAGCTTCCCAGGGCGGTACGAGCAGTACTTC. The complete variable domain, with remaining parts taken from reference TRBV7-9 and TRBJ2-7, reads DTGVSQNPRHKITKRGQNVTFRCDPISEHNRLYWYRQTLGQGPEFLTYFQNEAQLEKSRLLSDRFSAERPKGSFSTLEIQRTEQGDSAMYLCASSFPGRYEQYFGPGTRLTVT.

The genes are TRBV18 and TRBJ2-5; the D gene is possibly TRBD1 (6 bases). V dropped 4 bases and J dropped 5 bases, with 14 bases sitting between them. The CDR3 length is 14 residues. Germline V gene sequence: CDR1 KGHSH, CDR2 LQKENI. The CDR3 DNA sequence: TGTGCCAGCTCACGGTTGGGGGCCGAGGAGACCCAGTACTTC. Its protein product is CASSRLGAEETQYF.